A single T cell receptor beta chain is shown here with its context. This entry comes from a study of blood T cell repertoires in COVID-19. Germline V gene lookup returns CDR1 MDHEN and CDR2 SYDVKM. CDR3 size: 14 residues. V was cut by 5 bases and J by 2 bases, with 11 bases left in between. As originally analysed: Reference gene primer amplification gave estimated nucleated cell counts. Measured with immunoSEQ multiplex PCR; TCRdb has only the in-frame clones, and not every one. V and J calls and clone size follow that table, whereas D and trimming were derived from the DNA. The sample includes 360,000 or so clones, nearly 90% seen only once; the top ten take approximately 6.2%.

The material sequenced was peripheral blood. The chain has TRBV28 and TRBJ2-3; D call uncertain. This TCR was recovered from a man aged 18-30 years with active or convalescent COVID-19. The CDR3 DNA sequence: TGTGCCAGCAGTGCCCGACTGCACACAGATACGCAGTATTTT. Translation gives CASSARLHTDTQYF. The full variable domain, completed using reference TRBV28 and TRBJ2-3, is DVKVTQSSRYLVKRTGEKVFLECVQDMDHENMFWYRQDPGLGLRLIYFSYDVKMKEKGDIPEGYSVSREKKERFSLILESASTNQTSMYLCASSARLHTDTQYFGPGTRLTVL.